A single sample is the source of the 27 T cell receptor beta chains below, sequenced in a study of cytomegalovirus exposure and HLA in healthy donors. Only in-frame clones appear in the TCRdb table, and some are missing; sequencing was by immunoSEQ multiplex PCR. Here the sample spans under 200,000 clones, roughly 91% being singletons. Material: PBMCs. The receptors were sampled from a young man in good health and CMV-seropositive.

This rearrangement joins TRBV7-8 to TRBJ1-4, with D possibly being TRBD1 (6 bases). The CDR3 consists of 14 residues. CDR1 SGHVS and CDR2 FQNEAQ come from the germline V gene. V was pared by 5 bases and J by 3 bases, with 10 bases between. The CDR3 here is CASSPQGANEKLFF. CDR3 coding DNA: TGTGCCAGCAGCCCACAGGGTGCTAATGAAAAACTGTTTTTT.

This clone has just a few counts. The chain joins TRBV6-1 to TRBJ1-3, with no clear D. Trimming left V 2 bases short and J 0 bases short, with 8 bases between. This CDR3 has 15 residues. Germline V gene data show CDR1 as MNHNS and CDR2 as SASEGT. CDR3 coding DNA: TGTGCCAGCAGTGAACAGGATTTCTCTGGAAACACCATATATTTT. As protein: CASSEQDFSGNTIYF.

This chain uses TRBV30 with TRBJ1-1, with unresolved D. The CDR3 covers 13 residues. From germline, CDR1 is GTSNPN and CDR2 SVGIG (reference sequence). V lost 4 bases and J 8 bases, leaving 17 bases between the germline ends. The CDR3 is CAWTLRGRQEAFF. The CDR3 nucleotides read TGTGCCTGGACCCTACGAGGGCGGCAAGAAGCTTTCTTT.

The CDR3 nucleotides are TGTGCCAGCAGCCCGACAGATAACTATGGCTACACCTTC. The encoded protein is CASSPTDNYGYTF. The chain combines TRBV6-1 with TRBJ1-2; weak D call: TRBD1 (5 bases). The CDR3 is 13 amino acids. Germline V lookup: CDR1 MNHNS, CDR2 SASEGT. V gave up 6 bases and J gave up 1 base, with 9 bases separating them.

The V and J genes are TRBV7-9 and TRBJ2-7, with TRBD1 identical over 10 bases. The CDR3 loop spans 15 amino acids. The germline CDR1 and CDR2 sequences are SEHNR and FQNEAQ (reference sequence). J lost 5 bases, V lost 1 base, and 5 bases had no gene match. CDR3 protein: CASSLEWDRGHEQYF. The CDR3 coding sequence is TGTGCCAGCAGCTTAGAGTGGGACAGGGGCCACGAGCAGTACTTC. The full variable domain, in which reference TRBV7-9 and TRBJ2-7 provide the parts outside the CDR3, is DTGVSQNPRHKITKRGQNVTFRCDPISEHNRLYWYRQTLGQGPEFLTYFQNEAQLEKSRLLSDRFSAERPKGSFSTLEIQRTEQGDSAMYLCASSLEWDRGHEQYFGPGTRLTVT.

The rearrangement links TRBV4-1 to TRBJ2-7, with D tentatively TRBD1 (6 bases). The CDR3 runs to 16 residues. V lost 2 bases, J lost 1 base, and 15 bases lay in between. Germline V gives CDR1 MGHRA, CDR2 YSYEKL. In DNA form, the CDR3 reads TGCGCCAGCAGCCAACCCGTGCTAGGGGGTTCCTACGAGCAGTACTTC. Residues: CASSQPVLGGSYEQYF.

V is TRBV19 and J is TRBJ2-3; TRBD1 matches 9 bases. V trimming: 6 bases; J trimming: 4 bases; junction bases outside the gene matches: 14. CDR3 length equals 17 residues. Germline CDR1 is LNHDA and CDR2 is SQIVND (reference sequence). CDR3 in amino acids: CASSLRSPGQGPDTQYF. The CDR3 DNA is TGTGCCAGTAGCCTACGGTCTCCGGGACAGGGCCCAGATACGCAGTATTTT.

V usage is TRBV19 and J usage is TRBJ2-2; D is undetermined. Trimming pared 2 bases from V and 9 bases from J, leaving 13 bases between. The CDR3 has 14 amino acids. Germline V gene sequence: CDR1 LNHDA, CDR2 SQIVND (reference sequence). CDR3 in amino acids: CASSIPVGQRELFF. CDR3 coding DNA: TGTGCCAGTAGTATACCCGTGGGCCAGCGGGAGCTGTTTTTT.

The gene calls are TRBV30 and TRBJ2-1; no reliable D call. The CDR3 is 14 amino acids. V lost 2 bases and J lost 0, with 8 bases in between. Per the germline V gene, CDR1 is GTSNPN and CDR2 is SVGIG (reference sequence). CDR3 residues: CAWSPGRSYNEQFF. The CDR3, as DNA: TGTGCCTGGAGTCCAGGTCGCTCCTACAATGAGCAGTTCTTC.

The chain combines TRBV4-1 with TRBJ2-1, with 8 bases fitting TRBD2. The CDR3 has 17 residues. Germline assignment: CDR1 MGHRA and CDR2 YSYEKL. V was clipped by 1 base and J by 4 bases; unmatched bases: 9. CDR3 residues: CASSQAGVIAGYNEQFF. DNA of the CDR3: TGCGCCAGCAGCCAAGCTGGTGTGATAGCGGGGTACAATGAGCAGTTCTTC.

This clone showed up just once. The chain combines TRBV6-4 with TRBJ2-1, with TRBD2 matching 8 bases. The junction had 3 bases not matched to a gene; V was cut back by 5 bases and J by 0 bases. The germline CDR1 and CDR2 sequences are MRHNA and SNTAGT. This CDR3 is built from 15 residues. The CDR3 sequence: CASSYSGSSYNEQFF. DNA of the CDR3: TGTGCCAGCAGTTACAGCGGGAGCTCCTACAATGAGCAGTTCTTC.

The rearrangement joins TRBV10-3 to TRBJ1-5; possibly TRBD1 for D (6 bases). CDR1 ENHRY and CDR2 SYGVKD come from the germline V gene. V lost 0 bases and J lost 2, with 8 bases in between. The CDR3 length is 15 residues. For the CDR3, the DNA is TGTGCCATCAGTGAGTCGGCAGGGGGCAATCAGCCCCAGCATTTT. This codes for CAISESAGGNQPQHF.

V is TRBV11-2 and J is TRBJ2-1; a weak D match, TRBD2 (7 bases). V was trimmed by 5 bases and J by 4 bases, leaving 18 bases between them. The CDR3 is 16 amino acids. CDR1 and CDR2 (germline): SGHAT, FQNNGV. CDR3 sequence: CASSKIKGGGYNEQFF. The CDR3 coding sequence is TGTGCCAGCAGCAAAATCAAAGGGGGGGGGTACAATGAGCAGTTCTTC.

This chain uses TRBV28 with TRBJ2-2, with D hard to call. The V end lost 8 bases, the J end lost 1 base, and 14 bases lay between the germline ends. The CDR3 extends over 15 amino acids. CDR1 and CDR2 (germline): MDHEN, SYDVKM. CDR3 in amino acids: CASVVGGGNTGELFF. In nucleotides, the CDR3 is TGTGCCAGCGTTGTAGGCGGCGGGAACACCGGGGAGCTGTTTTTT.

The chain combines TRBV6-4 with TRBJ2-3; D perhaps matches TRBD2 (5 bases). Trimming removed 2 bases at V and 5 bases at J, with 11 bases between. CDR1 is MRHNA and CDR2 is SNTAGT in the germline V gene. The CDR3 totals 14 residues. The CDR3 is CASSDGPEGDTQYF. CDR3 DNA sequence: TGTGCCAGCAGTGACGGGCCCGAGGGAGATACGCAGTATTTT.

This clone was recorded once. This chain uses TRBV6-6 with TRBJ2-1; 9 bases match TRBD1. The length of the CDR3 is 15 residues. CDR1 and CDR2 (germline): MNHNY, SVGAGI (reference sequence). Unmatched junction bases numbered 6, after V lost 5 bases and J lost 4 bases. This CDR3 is CASSTIGQGYNEQFF. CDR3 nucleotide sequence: TGTGCCAGCAGTACGATAGGACAGGGGTACAATGAGCAGTTCTTC.

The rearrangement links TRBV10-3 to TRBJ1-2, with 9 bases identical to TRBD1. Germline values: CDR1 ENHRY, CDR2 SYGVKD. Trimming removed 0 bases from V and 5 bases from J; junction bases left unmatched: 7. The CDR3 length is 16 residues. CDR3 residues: CAISESTTGTGYGYTF. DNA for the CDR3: TGTGCCATCAGTGAGTCGACGACTGGGACAGGGTATGGCTACACCTTC.

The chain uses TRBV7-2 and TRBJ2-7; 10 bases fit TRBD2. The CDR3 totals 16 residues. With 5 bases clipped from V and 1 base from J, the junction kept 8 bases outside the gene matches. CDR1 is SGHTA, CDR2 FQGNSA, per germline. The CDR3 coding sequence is TGTGCCAGCAGCCTAAGGCGAGCGGGAGGGTCCTACGAGCAGTACTTC. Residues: CASSLRRAGGSYEQYF.

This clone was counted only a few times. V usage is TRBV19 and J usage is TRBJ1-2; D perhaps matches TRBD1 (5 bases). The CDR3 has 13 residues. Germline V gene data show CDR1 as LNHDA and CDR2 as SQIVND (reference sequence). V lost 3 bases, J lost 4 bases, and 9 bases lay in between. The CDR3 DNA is TGTGCCAGTAGTATGGGCAGGGCCTATGGCTACACCTTC. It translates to CASSMGRAYGYTF. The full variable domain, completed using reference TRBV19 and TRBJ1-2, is DGGITQSPKYLFRKEGQNVTLSCEQNLNHDAMYWYRQDPGQGLRLIYYSQIVNDFQKGDIAEGYSVSREKKESFPLTVTSAQKNPTAFYLCASSMGRAYGYTFGSGTRLTVV.

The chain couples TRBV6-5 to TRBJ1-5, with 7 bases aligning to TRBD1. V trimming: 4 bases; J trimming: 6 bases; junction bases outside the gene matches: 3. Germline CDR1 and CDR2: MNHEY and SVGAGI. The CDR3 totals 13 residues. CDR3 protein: CASSLDRAQPQHF. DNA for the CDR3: TGTGCCAGCAGTTTAGACAGGGCTCAGCCCCAGCATTTT.

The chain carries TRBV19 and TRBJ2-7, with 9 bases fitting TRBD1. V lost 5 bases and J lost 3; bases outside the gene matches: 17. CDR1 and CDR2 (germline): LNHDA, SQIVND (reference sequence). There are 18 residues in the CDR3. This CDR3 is CASSVTGGGSHSGYEQYF. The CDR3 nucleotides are TGTGCCAGTAGTGTTACAGGGGGCGGTTCCCATAGCGGCTACGAGCAGTACTTC.

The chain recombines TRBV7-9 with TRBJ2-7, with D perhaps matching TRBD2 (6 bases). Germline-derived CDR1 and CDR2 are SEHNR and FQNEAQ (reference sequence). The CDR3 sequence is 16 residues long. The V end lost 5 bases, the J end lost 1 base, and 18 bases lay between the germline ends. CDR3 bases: TGTGCCAGCAGCGGAAATAGCGGAAAGGGGTCCTACGAGCAGTACTTC. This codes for CASSGNSGKGSYEQYF.

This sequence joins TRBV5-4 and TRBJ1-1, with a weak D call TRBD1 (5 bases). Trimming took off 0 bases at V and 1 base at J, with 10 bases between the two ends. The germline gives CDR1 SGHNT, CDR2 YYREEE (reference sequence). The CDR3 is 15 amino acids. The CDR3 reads CASSLVKGANTEAFF. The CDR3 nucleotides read TGTGCCAGCAGCTTGGTTAAAGGGGCGAACACTGAAGCTTTCTTT. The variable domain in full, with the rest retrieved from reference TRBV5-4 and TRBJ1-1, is ETGVTQSPTHLIKTRGQQVTLRCSSQSGHNTVSWYQQALGQGPQFIFQYYREEENGRGNFPPRFSGLQFPNYSSELNVNALELDDSALYLCASSLVKGANTEAFFGQGTRLTVV.

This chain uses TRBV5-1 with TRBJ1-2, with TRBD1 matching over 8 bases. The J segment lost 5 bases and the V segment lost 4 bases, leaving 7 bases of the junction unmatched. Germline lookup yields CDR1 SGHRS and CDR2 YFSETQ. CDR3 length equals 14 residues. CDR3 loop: CASSAGGSGYGYTF. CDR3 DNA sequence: TGCGCCAGCAGCGCAGGGGGCTCTGGATATGGCTACACCTTC.

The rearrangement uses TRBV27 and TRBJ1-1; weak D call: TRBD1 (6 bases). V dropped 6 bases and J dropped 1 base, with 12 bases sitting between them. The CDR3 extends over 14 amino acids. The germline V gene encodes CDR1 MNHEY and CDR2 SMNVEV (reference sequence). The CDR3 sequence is CASRPGHSNTEAFF. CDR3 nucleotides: TGTGCCAGCAGGCCGGGACACTCGAACACTGAAGCTTTCTTT.

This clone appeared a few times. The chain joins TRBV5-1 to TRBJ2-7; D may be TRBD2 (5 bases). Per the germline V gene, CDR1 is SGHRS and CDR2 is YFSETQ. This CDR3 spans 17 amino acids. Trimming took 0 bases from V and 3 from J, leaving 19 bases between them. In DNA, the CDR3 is TGCGCCAGCAGCTTGGCGTCTACTCTGGCGGAGGACTACGAGCAGTACTTC. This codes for CASSLASTLAEDYEQYF.

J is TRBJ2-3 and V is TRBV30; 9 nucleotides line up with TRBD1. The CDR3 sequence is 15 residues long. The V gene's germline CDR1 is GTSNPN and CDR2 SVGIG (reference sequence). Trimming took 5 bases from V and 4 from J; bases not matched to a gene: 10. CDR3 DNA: TGTGCCTGGGCAAAACCGGGACAGGGACCAGATACGCAGTATTTT. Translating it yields CAWAKPGQGPDTQYF.